This entry lists 32 T cell receptor beta chains sequenced from one sample in a study of control samples from healthy donors and cancer patients. Sequencing used immunoSEQ multiplex PCR; TCRdb keeps in-frame clones, though not all of them. The sample lists about 83,000 clones; 91% were seen once. The specimen was blood. These receptors all come from a man aged 45 to 65 in good health.

This clone has more than one count but fewer than ten. The rearrangement uses TRBV11-2 and TRBJ1-6; 10 positions agree with TRBD1. V lost 5 bases to trimming and J lost 10 bases; unmatched junction nucleotides: 11. In germline, CDR1 is SGHAT, CDR2 FQNNGV. The CDR3 extends over 16 amino acids. The CDR3 reads CASSPRTGTGASPLHF. Written as DNA, the CDR3 is TGTGCCAGCAGCCCAAGAACCGGGACAGGGGCCTCACCCCTCCACTTT.

The CDR3 protein is CASSAEGRGTGELFF. The CDR3 DNA sequence: TGTGCCAGCAGTGCCGAAGGGAGGGGGACCGGGGAGCTGTTTTTT. The rearrangement uses TRBV2 and TRBJ2-2; possibly TRBD2 for D (7 bases). The germline V gene has CDR1 SNHLY and CDR2 FYNNEI. The CDR3 runs to 15 residues. Trimming shortened V by 4 bases and J by 5 bases, and 14 bases separated the two germline ends.

The J gene is TRBJ2-3, the V gene TRBV19; possible D gene TRBD2, 6 bases. This CDR3 contains 15 residues. Germline V gene sequence: CDR1 LNHDA, CDR2 SQIVND (reference sequence). V lost 1 base and J 5 bases, leaving 13 bases between the germline ends. CDR3 bases: TGTGCCAGTAGTATAGGCAGGGAGGAGGAAGATACGCAGTATTTT. It yields the protein CASSIGREEEDTQYF.

The chain joins TRBV25-1 to TRBJ2-2; no definite D call. In germline, CDR1 is MGHDK, CDR2 SYGVNS. This CDR3 contains 14 residues. Trimming removed 1 base from V and 0 bases from J, with 3 bases in between. This CDR3 is CASSESTNTGELFF. The CDR3, as DNA: TGTGCCAGCAGTGAATCTACGAACACCGGGGAGCTGTTTTTT.

The V and J genes are TRBV24-1 and TRBJ2-3, with 8 bases that match TRBD2. This CDR3 is built from 13 residues. Germline values: CDR1 KGHDR, CDR2 SFDVKD. The V gene end was trimmed by 5 bases and the J gene end by 9 bases; junction bases not matched to a gene: 6. The CDR3 DNA is TGTGCCACCAGTGCGTTCGGGGGGGGGACGCAGTATTTT. Its protein is CATSAFGGGTQYF.

The J gene is TRBJ1-4, the V gene TRBV27, with 7 bases fitting TRBD1. The CDR3 covers 14 residues. Germline loops: CDR1 MNHEY, CDR2 SMNVEV (reference sequence). J gave up 5 bases and V 4 bases, and 4 bases lay outside the gene matches. CDR3 loop: CASSSDRANEKLFF. The CDR3 DNA reads as TGTGCCAGCAGTTCCGACAGGGCAAATGAAAAACTGTTTTTT.

The V call is TRBV2, the J call TRBJ2-7; D possibly corresponds to TRBD2 (6 bases). V lost 4 bases, J lost 7 bases, and 14 bases lay in between. This CDR3 is 13 amino acids long. From germline, CDR1 is SNHLY and CDR2 FYNNEI. This CDR3 is CASSGSGEREQYF. The CDR3 DNA reads TGTGCCAGCAGTGGGTCGGGGGAACGAGAGCAGTACTTC.

The CDR3 DNA sequence: TGTGCCAGCAGCTTGAGTGGAGGCTCCTACGAGCAGTACTTC. This sequence encodes CASSLSGGSYEQYF. The chain combines TRBV5-8 with TRBJ2-7, with a tentative D call TRBD2 (5 bases). Germline V lookup: CDR1 SGHTS, CDR2 YDEGEE. This CDR3 region has 14 residues. Trimming removed 1 base at V and 0 bases at J, with 8 bases between.

This clone has only one observation. The chain carries TRBV5-1 and TRBJ2-7, with TRBD1 identical over 8 bases. CDR3 length: 15 residues. CDR1 is SGHRS and CDR2 is YFSETQ in the germline V gene. After removal of 7 bases from V and 3 bases from J, the junction contained 12 bases not matched to a gene. CDR3 in DNA: TGCGCCAGCGCATATCAAGGGACAGGTCACTACGAGCAGTACTTC. This gives the protein CASAYQGTGHYEQYF.

This chain links TRBV18 with TRBJ1-1; D is perhaps TRBD1 (6 bases). Trimming took off 3 bases at V and 4 bases at J, with 9 bases between the two ends. In germline, CDR1 is KGHSH, CDR2 LQKENI. The CDR3 has 13 residues. CDR3 nucleotides: TGTGCCAGCTCACCGCTGGACAGCACTGAAGCTTTCTTT. It specifies CASSPLDSTEAFF.

This clone was seen a few times. This specimen includes other DNA sequences encoding the same CDR3. The V call is TRBV2, the J call TRBJ1-4; tentative D call: TRBD1 (5 bases). Germline V gene lookup returns CDR1 SNHLY and CDR2 FYNNEI. V lost 6 bases, J lost 8 bases, and 7 bases lay in between. The CDR3 covers 11 residues. CDR3 bases: TGTGCCAGCAGCGGGACCGAAAAACTGTTTTTT. Its translation is CASSGTEKLFF.

The chain joins TRBV30 to TRBJ2-3; tentatively, D is TRBD1 (5 bases). The CDR3 length is 13 residues. Per germline, CDR1 GTSNPN and CDR2 SVGIG (reference sequence). V gave up 2 bases and J gave up 0 bases, with 6 bases separating them. The CDR3 here is CAWSPGSTDTQYF. The CDR3 DNA reads TGTGCCTGGAGTCCAGGGAGCACAGATACGCAGTATTTT.

The chain joins TRBV7-9 to TRBJ1-5; 8 bases match TRBD1. This CDR3 contains 15 residues. Germline assignment: CDR1 SEHNR and CDR2 FQNEAQ (reference sequence). Losses at the gene ends were 5 bases for V and 4 bases for J; bases not matched to a gene: 7. CDR3 coding DNA: TGTGCCAGCAGCGCCGGGACAGGCGGGAATCAGCCCCAGCATTTT. Amino acid sequence: CASSAGTGGNQPQHF.

V and J are TRBV14 and TRBJ2-7; D ambiguous. There are 13 residues in the CDR3. Germline V gene lookup returns CDR1 SGHDN and CDR2 FVKESK. V lost 2 bases and J lost 1, with 6 bases in between. The DNA for the CDR3 is TGTGCCAGCAGCCAATTCTTGTCCTACGAGCAGTACTTC. Amino acids: CASSQFLSYEQYF.

The V gene is TRBV12-3 or TRBV12-4, the J gene TRBJ1-6; D is ambiguous. This CDR3 spans 13 amino acids. Trimming removed 6 bases at V and 7 bases at J, with 10 bases between. In nucleotides, the CDR3 is TGTGCCAGCAGCTCCCGTTCAAATTCACCCCTCCACTTT. This encodes CASSSRSNSPLHF.

About this clone itself: The germline gene is not matched at one end of the junction; a read error may be the cause. Different DNA sequences within this sample yield the same CDR3. This chain uses TRBV6-4 with TRBJ2-1; 12 bases are shared with TRBD1. CDR1 and CDR2 from the germline V gene are MRHNA and SNTAGT. This CDR3 region has 14 residues. The CDR3 here is CASSGGQGADEQFF. Here the CDR3 DNA reads TGCGCCAGCAGTGGGGGACAGGGGGCCGATGAGCAGTTCTTC.

The chain recombines TRBV6-6 with TRBJ1-5, with D maybe TRBD1 (6 bases). The germline V gene has CDR1 MNHNY and CDR2 SVGAGI (reference sequence). The CDR3 has 12 amino acids. The CDR3 reads CATGLMNQPQHF. The CDR3 DNA follows: TGTGCGACAGGATTAATGAATCAGCCCCAGCATTTT.

The chain joins TRBV9 to TRBJ2-3, with D possibly being TRBD2 (5 bases). The V and J ends lost 3 bases and 5 bases respectively, with 10 bases between them. The CDR3 covers 13 residues. CDR1 SGDLS and CDR2 YYNGEE come from the germline V gene. The CDR3 coding sequence is TGTGCCAGCAGCGCCCCAGAGGGAGATACGCAGTATTTT. Translated: CASSAPEGDTQYF.

This chain connects TRBV12-3 or TRBV12-4 to TRBJ1-2, with TRBD1 as a possible D gene (5 bases). CDR3 length: 13 residues. V was pared by 6 bases and J by 6 bases, with 14 bases between. The DNA of the CDR3 is TGTGCCAGCAGCCTCACAGGTATCAATGGCTACACCTTC. Amino acids: CASSLTGINGYTF.

The rearrangement joins TRBV7-2 to TRBJ2-2; D possibly corresponds to TRBD1 (6 bases). Looked up from germline, CDR1 is SGHTA and CDR2 is FQGNSA. The CDR3 has 17 residues. The V end lost 1 base, the J end lost 3 bases, and 15 bases lay between the germline ends. The CDR3 loop is CASSLDLEDSYTGELFF. The CDR3 DNA reads TGTGCCAGCAGCTTAGATTTAGAGGACAGCTACACCGGGGAGCTGTTTTTT.

The V call is TRBV5-1, the J call TRBJ2-3; D perhaps matches TRBD2 (5 bases). Deletions cut 0 bases from V and 1 base from J, with 9 bases between. Per the germline V gene, CDR1 is SGHRS and CDR2 is YFSETQ. This CDR3 has 15 residues. CDR3 loop: CASSLGRRRTDTQYF. CDR3 nucleotide sequence: TGCGCCAGCAGCTTGGGAAGGAGGCGCACAGATACGCAGTATTTT.

This chain joins TRBV4-2 and TRBJ2-1; no firm D call. The ends were cut back, 2 bases at V and 8 bases at J, with 16 bases in the middle. This CDR3 comprises 15 residues. Per the germline V gene, CDR1 is LGHNA and CDR2 is YNFKEQ. The CDR3 loop reads CASSQTFQVIHEQFF. The CDR3, as DNA: TGTGCCAGCAGCCAAACCTTTCAGGTAATCCATGAGCAGTTCTTC.

V usage is TRBV12-3 or TRBV12-4 and J usage is TRBJ1-1; 8 bases match TRBD1. After removal of 3 bases from V and 11 bases from J, the junction contained 8 bases not matched to a gene. The CDR3 has 13 amino acids. The CDR3 DNA sequence: TGTGCCAGCAGTTTCTCAGGGGGCGCAAAGGCTTTCTTT. As protein: CASSFSGGAKAFF.

The CDR3 bases are TGTGCCAGCACCCTCAGCGGGGGGGCAAAGAATGAGCAGTTCTTC. Protein: CASTLSGGAKNEQFF. This rearrangement joins TRBV2 to TRBJ2-1; 10 bases map to TRBD2. Germline loops: CDR1 SNHLY, CDR2 FYNNEI. There are 15 residues in the CDR3. V gave up 7 bases and J gave up 7 bases; unmatched junction bases: 10.

The CDR3 is CSAEGYLYNEQFF. The DNA of the CDR3 is TGCAGCGCCGAGGGCTACCTGTACAATGAGCAGTTCTTC. The V call is TRBV29-1, the J call TRBJ2-1; perhaps TRBD2 as D (5 bases). The CDR3 runs 13 residues. The germline V gene encodes CDR1 SQVTM and CDR2 ANQGSEA. Trimming shortened V by 7 bases and J by 4 bases, and 14 bases separated the two germline ends.

The chain links TRBV10-3 to TRBJ2-1; D uncertain. The germline V gene encodes CDR1 ENHRY and CDR2 SYGVKD. The V end lost 10 bases, the J end lost 7 bases, and 20 bases lay between the germline ends. CDR3 length: 14 residues. The CDR3 sequence is CATENGTPGNEQFF. DNA for the CDR3: TGTGCCACCGAGAACGGTACCCCTGGAAATGAGCAGTTCTTC.

The CDR3 sequence: CASSLSSVGFGGYTF. The CDR3 nucleotides are TGCGCCAGCAGCTTGTCGTCTGTCGGATTTGGTGGCTACACCTTC. The chain uses TRBV5-1 and TRBJ1-2; D unclear. Trimming shortened V by 1 base and J by 7 bases, and 17 bases separated the two germline ends. This CDR3 is built from 15 residues. Per germline, CDR1 SGHRS and CDR2 YFSETQ. Filled out from reference TRBV5-1 and TRBJ1-2, the complete variable domain reads KAGVTQTPRYLIKTRGQQVTLSCSPISGHRSVSWYQQTPGQGLQFLFEYFSETQRNKGNFPGRFSGRQFSNSRSEMNVSTLELGDSALYLCASSLSSVGFGGYTFGSGTRLTVV.

J is TRBJ1-6 and V is TRBV7-2, with 7 bases that match TRBD1. CDR3 length equals 18 residues. V lost 5 bases, J lost 11 bases, and 21 bases stayed unmatched. CDR1 is SGHTA, CDR2 FQGNSA, per germline. The CDR3 DNA sequence: TGTGCCAGCAGCAAAGATAACTACAGGGGTAGGAAGTGGCCACCCCTCCACTTT. Translated: CASSKDNYRGRKWPPLHF.

The genes are TRBV7-2 and TRBJ1-1; D is ambiguous. The CDR3 extends over 13 amino acids. Trimming removed 7 bases at V and 0 bases at J, with 9 bases between. Germline lookup yields CDR1 SGHTA and CDR2 FQGNSA. In DNA form, the CDR3 reads TGTGCCAGCAAAGGACCTATGAACACTGAAGCTTTCTTT. Its protein product is CASKGPMNTEAFF.

This chain joins TRBV27 and TRBJ2-1; 8 positions agree with TRBD1. From germline, CDR1 is MNHEY and CDR2 SMNVEV (reference sequence). CDR3 length: 13 amino acids. The junction had 4 bases not matched to a gene; V was cut back by 4 bases and J by 8 bases. The CDR3 sequence is CASSYRGEDEQFF. The CDR3 nucleotides read TGTGCCAGCAGTTACAGGGGGGAGGATGAGCAGTTCTTC.

This chain uses TRBV7-9 with TRBJ1-1; a possible D gene is TRBD1 (5 bases). The CDR3 covers 15 residues. V lost 5 bases, J lost 10 bases, and 23 bases lay in between. Germline V gene data show CDR1 as SEHNR and CDR2 as FQNEAQ (reference sequence). This chain's CDR3 is CASSANRDLHSGAFF. CDR3 nucleotide sequence: TGTGCCAGCAGCGCTAATAGGGACCTTCATTCGGGAGCTTTCTTT.

As regards this clone: The DNA is omitted, as the CDR3 cannot be located on it reliably, and the CDR3 follows TCRdb's listing. This chain links TRBV24-1 with TRBJ2-7; the table's D call of TRBD2 was not tested on the DNA. Germline V lookup: CDR1 KGHDR, CDR2 SFDVKD. Including both end residues, the CDR3 is 16 amino acids long. CDR3 loop: CATSDSVRGETYEQYF.